This T cell receptor beta chain stems from a study of blood T cells in healthy people across ages. The length of the CDR3 is 14 residues. Looked up from germline, CDR1 is MGHDK and CDR2 is SYGVNS. Trimming took 8 bases from V and 5 from J, leaving 15 bases between them. Notes on the study in general: It was found that TCR beta diversity correlated strongly with the percentage of naive T cells.

About this clonotype itself: What it binds is unknown.

A second PCR, run for roughly 7 to 12 cycles, used a sample-barcoded 5' primer plus a J-beta primer mix. In TCRdb, the 5' RACE reads were re-called with MiXCR into one record per CDR3 protein. The sample holds 600,000 or so distinct CDR3 sequences, 47% seen once. The sample consisted of blood. This receptor was obtained from a man older than 75 in good health. The rearrangement links TRBV25-1 to TRBJ1-4, with a tentative D call TRBD1 (6 bases). DNA for the CDR3: TGTGCCAGCTCCTCGGGCAGGGGAAATGAAAAACTGTTTTTT. Protein: CASSSGRGNEKLFF.